Below, one T cell receptor (beta chain) is given with its context. Trimming removed 2 bases from V and 5 bases from J, with 14 bases in between. This CDR3 has 14 residues. In germline, CDR1 is SGHRS, CDR2 YFSETQ. Original data processing: Reference gene primer amplification yielded estimated nucleated cell counts. Produced via immunoSEQ multiplex PCR; TCRdb's table is partial and in-frame only. D and trimming come from the DNA, and the V and J calls and clone size come from that table. The data contain approximately 69,000 clones, 70% to 85% of them singletons. Seattle cases were enrolled at active infection and followed longitudinally. The data were taken from a study of blood T cell repertoires in COVID-19. Overall study context: Samples representing acute and convalescent COVID-19 were sourced from the United States, Italy and Spain. PBMCs, B-cell-depleted T cells, or T cells provided the cDNA or gDNA that made up the material.

The chain employs TRBV5-1 and TRBJ2-7; D possibly corresponds to TRBD2 (6 bases). The origin of this receptor is a man aged 50 to 60 with COVID-19, enrolled during active disease. Sequenced: peripheral blood. CDR3 nucleotide sequence: TGCGCCAGCAGCTTCGGTCAGGGACTGGACGAGCAGTACTTC. It is translated as CASSFGQGLDEQYF.